The 32 T cell receptor beta chains given below trace back to one sample, sequenced in a study of blood T cell repertoires in COVID-19. Using immunoSEQ multiplex PCR, the repertoire was profiled, and TCRdb retains in-frame clones only, with some absent. The sample yields about 210,000 clones, 80% to 90% seen once. The sequenced material came from PBMCs or T cells enriched from blood (not recorded which). The receptors derive from a man between 25 and 39 years old who had recovered from COVID-19.

J is TRBJ1-6 and V is TRBV7-9, with D hard to call. Per the germline V gene, CDR1 is SEHNR and CDR2 is FQNEAQ (reference sequence). V dropped 0 bases and J dropped 5 bases, with 5 bases sitting between them. This CDR3 contains 14 residues. This CDR3 is CASSLAQNNSPLHF. The CDR3 DNA is TGTGCCAGCAGCTTAGCGCAGAATAATTCACCCCTCCACTTT.

As DNA, the CDR3 is TGCGCCAGCAGCCAAACAGGGGAGGAGACCCAGTACTTC. Translated, it gives CASSQTGEETQYF. V gene TRBV5-1 combines with J gene TRBJ2-5; TRBD1 agrees at 7 bases. Germline CDR1 and CDR2: SGHRS and YFSETQ. The CDR3 runs to 13 residues. V trimming: 4 bases; J trimming: 5 bases; junction bases outside the gene matches: 5.

J is TRBJ2-2 and V is TRBV11-2, with TRBD1 identical over 8 bases. V trimming: 1 base; J trimming: 7 bases; junction bases outside the gene matches: 2. The CDR3 sequence is 14 residues long. The germline V gene encodes CDR1 SGHAT and CDR2 FQNNGV. Here the CDR3 reads CASSLGTGHGELFF. The CDR3 nucleotides are TGTGCCAGCAGCTTAGGGACAGGGCACGGGGAGCTGTTTTTT.

The V call is TRBV29-1, the J call TRBJ2-2; TRBD2 might be the D (7 bases). The CDR3 sequence is 16 residues long. V lost 7 bases and J 1 base, leaving 19 bases between the germline ends. Germline V gene lookup returns CDR1 SQVTM and CDR2 ANQGSEA. The CDR3 coding sequence is TGCAGCGCATTAGCCTGGGGGGGGCGGAACACCGGGGAGCTGTTTTTT. Its protein is CSALAWGGRNTGELFF.

V is TRBV30 and J is TRBJ1-2; no clear D gene. Trimming took off 1 base at V and 2 bases at J, with 8 bases between the two ends. The V gene's germline CDR1 is GTSNPN and CDR2 SVGIG (reference sequence). The CDR3 sequence is 13 residues long. DNA for the CDR3: TGTGCCTGGAGTGCTCAGGCAAACTATGGCTACACCTTC. It codes for CAWSAQANYGYTF.

The chain combines TRBV21-1 with TRBJ1-1; TRBD1 reflects the table's D call only, with no check against the DNA. TRBV21-1 is deemed a pseudogene. The CDR3 extends over 15 amino acids. The CDR3 loop is CASSLGDSLNTEAFF. The CDR3 nucleotides read TGTGCCAGCAGCCTAGGGGACAGCCTGAACACTGAAGCTTTCTTT.

This chain connects TRBV7-2 to TRBJ2-1, with TRBD2 matching over 7 bases. V lost 6 bases and J lost 3; bases outside the gene matches: 14. Germline assignment: CDR1 SGHTA and CDR2 FQGNSA. This CDR3 is 17 amino acids long. Here the CDR3 reads CASSPGSLRELYNEQFF. CDR3 bases: TGTGCCAGCAGTCCAGGATCTTTGCGGGAGCTCTACAATGAGCAGTTCTTC.

The count of this clone is one. CDR3 sequence reads: CASVLTLGQGLSGNTIYF. Here the CDR3 DNA reads TGTGCCAGCGTACTTACTCTCGGTCAGGGTCTCTCTGGAAACACCATATATTTT. The chain uses TRBV19 and TRBJ1-3; weak D call: TRBD1 (5 bases). CDR1 is LNHDA and CDR2 is SQIVND in the germline V gene (reference sequence). Deletions cut 9 bases from V and 0 bases from J, with 24 bases between. This CDR3 is 18 amino acids long.

The chain uses TRBV9 and TRBJ2-2; no reliable D call. The CDR3 runs to 16 residues. V lost 2 bases and J 2 bases, leaving 13 bases between the germline ends. Germline loops: CDR1 SGDLS, CDR2 YYNGEE. CDR3 region: CASSVDTLKNTGELFF. CDR3 coding DNA: TGTGCCAGCAGCGTCGACACGCTTAAAAACACCGGGGAGCTGTTTTTT. Together with reference TRBV9 and TRBJ2-2, the CDR3 gives the full variable domain: DSGVTQTPKHLITATGQRVTLRCSPRSGDLSVYWYQQSLDQGLQFLIQYYNGEERAKGNILERFSAQQFPDLHSELNLSSLELGDSALYFCASSVDTLKNTGELFFGEGSRLTVL.

The CDR3 loop is CSVGTSRALSNEQFF. In nucleotides, the CDR3 is TGCAGCGTTGGGACTAGTCGAGCCCTAAGCAATGAGCAGTTCTTC. The genes are TRBV29-1 and TRBJ2-1, with 7 bases fitting TRBD2. V was clipped by 4 bases and J by 6 bases; unmatched bases: 12. The CDR3 consists of 15 residues. CDR1 and CDR2 from the germline V gene are SQVTM and ANQGSEA.

This chain links TRBV6-2 or TRBV6-3 with TRBJ1-1; no firm D call. The CDR3 extends over 14 amino acids. Germline lookup yields CDR1 MNHEY and CDR2 SVGEGT. Trimming stripped 4 bases from V and 2 bases from J, with 11 bases between. CDR3 DNA sequence: TGTGCCAGCAGTTTACCCACAGTTAACACTGAAGCTTTCTTT. This codes for CASSLPTVNTEAFF.

This clone was seen only once. The gene calls are TRBV7-2 and TRBJ2-5, with 7 bases that match TRBD1. The V and J ends lost 1 base and 4 bases, in that order; junction bases with no gene match: 6. CDR3 length equals 15 residues. Per germline, CDR1 SGHTA and CDR2 FQGNSA. CDR3 sequence: CASSLDPQGTETQYF. DNA of the CDR3: TGTGCCAGCAGCTTAGACCCACAGGGGACAGAGACCCAGTACTTC. The whole variable domain, filled in from reference TRBV7-2 and TRBJ2-5, reads GAGVSQSPSNKVTEKGKDVELRCDPISGHTALYWYRQSLGQGLEFLIYFQGNSAPDKSGLPSDRFSAERTGGSVSTLTIQRTQQEDSAVYLCASSLDPQGTETQYFGPGTRLLVL.

The V gene is TRBV18, the J gene TRBJ2-5, with 8 bases matching TRBD1. Germline V gene sequence: CDR1 KGHSH, CDR2 LQKENI. The CDR3 spans 15 residues. Trimming removed 3 bases from V and 3 bases from J; junction bases left unmatched: 6. The CDR3 DNA reads TGTGCCAGCTCACCCGGGACAGGCCAAGAAGAGACCCAGTACTTC. Translation gives CASSPGTGQEETQYF.

The chain employs TRBV5-1 and TRBJ2-1; a weak D match, TRBD2 (6 bases). V was cut by 4 bases and J by 6 bases, with 17 bases left in between. This CDR3 spans 15 amino acids. The germline CDR1 and CDR2 sequences are SGHRS and YFSETQ. The chain's CDR3 is CASSALALEGNEQFF. For the CDR3, the DNA is TGCGCCAGCAGCGCCCTAGCCCTGGAGGGCAATGAGCAGTTCTTC.

The chain combines TRBV27 with TRBJ2-7; 12 nucleotides line up with TRBD1. Germline CDR1 is MNHEY and CDR2 is SMNVEV (reference sequence). The length of the CDR3 is 17 residues. Trimming took 5 bases from V and 3 from J; bases not matched to a gene: 11. The CDR3, as DNA: TGTGCCAGCAGTCCCCGCCGTGGGGACAGGGGGCGCTACGAGCAGTACTTC. It yields the protein CASSPRRGDRGRYEQYF.

The chain joins TRBV7-9 to TRBJ2-1, with D maybe TRBD1 (6 bases). The CDR3 runs to 16 residues. Deletions cut 6 bases from V and 4 bases from J, with 19 bases between. Germline assignment: CDR1 SEHNR and CDR2 FQNEAQ (reference sequence). Here the CDR3 reads CASSKSDSGFYNEQFF. The CDR3 bases are TGTGCCAGCAGTAAATCGGACAGTGGTTTTTACAATGAGCAGTTCTTC.

The chain recombines TRBV3-1 (or the pseudogene TRBV3-2) with TRBJ2-2, with 9 positions matching TRBD2. The CDR3 totals 20 residues. Trimming at V came to 3 bases and at J to 1 base, leaving 15 bases not matched to a gene. In germline, CDR1 is LGHDT, CDR2 YNNKEL (reference sequence). CDR3: CASSHGLAGLLPMNTGELFF. Here the CDR3 DNA reads TGTGCCAGCAGCCACGGTCTAGCGGGACTACTACCCATGAACACCGGGGAGCTGTTTTTT.

This clone was seen once. The genes are TRBV6-5 and TRBJ1-2, with D unclear. Germline CDR1 and CDR2: MNHEY and SVGAGI. This CDR3 has 15 residues. Trimming shortened V by 3 bases and J by 0 bases, and 11 bases separated the two germline ends. This chain's CDR3 is CASSYGGNANYGYTF. Here the CDR3 DNA reads TGTGCCAGCAGTTATGGTGGCAACGCTAACTATGGCTACACCTTC.

The chain recombines TRBV18 with TRBJ2-2; 7 bases line up with TRBD2. CDR3 length equals 16 residues. The V gene end was trimmed by 2 bases and the J gene end by 1 base; junction bases not matched to a gene: 4. Germline assignment: CDR1 KGHSH and CDR2 LQKENI. CDR3 DNA: TGTGCCAGCTCACCATACCTAGCGGTGAACACCGGGGAGCTGTTTTTT. Translated: CASSPYLAVNTGELFF.

The chain combines TRBV25-1 with TRBJ2-7, with a weak D call TRBD2 (6 bases). This CDR3 region has 14 residues. Trimming removed 5 bases at V and 4 bases at J, with 15 bases between. The germline CDR1 and CDR2 sequences are MGHDK and SYGVNS. The CDR3 loop is CASSPGGGRYEQYF. The CDR3 region has the DNA TGTGCCAGCAGTCCCGGGGGAGGCCGGTACGAGCAGTACTTC.

The chain employs TRBV27 and TRBJ1-4, with 9 nucleotides matching TRBD1. V shed 6 bases, J shed 6 bases, and the junction held 11 bases outside the gene matches. The CDR3 covers 16 residues. The germline V gene encodes CDR1 MNHEY and CDR2 SMNVEV (reference sequence). CDR3 coding DNA: TGTGCCAGCAGCAGCATATTACAGGGGGCGGATGAAAAACTGTTTTTT. The encoded protein is CASSSILQGADEKLFF. Full variable domain (rest looked up from reference TRBV27 and TRBJ1-4): EAQVTQNPRYLITVTGKKLTVTCSQNMNHEYMSWYRQDPGLGLRQIYYSMNVEVTDKGDVPEGYKVSRKEKRNFPLILESPSPNQTSLYFCASSSILQGADEKLFFGSGTQLSVL.

V gene TRBV15 combines with J gene TRBJ2-3, with 12 bases matching TRBD2. In germline, CDR1 is LNHNV, CDR2 YYDKDF (reference sequence). With 0 bases clipped from V and 6 bases from J, the junction kept 7 bases outside the gene matches. The CDR3 has 17 residues. The CDR3 is CATSRDLLAGGLDTQYF. CDR3 nucleotide sequence: TGTGCCACCAGCAGAGATCTTCTAGCGGGGGGGCTCGATACGCAGTATTTT.

The V call is TRBV28, the J call TRBJ1-5; D is unresolved. The germline V gene has CDR1 MDHEN and CDR2 SYDVKM. V lost 8 bases and J lost 0, with 11 bases in between. The CDR3 extends over 14 amino acids. The CDR3 DNA sequence: TGTGCCAGCCTAGCCGGGCCTAGCAATCAGCCCCAGCATTTT. This gives the protein CASLAGPSNQPQHF.

The rearrangement joins TRBV2 to TRBJ2-5, with 8 bases aligning to TRBD2. This CDR3 is built from 14 residues. The trim removed 7 bases at V and 4 bases at J, leaving 8 bases unmatched. CDR1 is SNHLY, CDR2 FYNNEI, per germline. Written as DNA, the CDR3 is TGTGCCAGCAAGCGATTAGCGGGGCCAGAGACCCAGTACTTC. The encoded protein is CASKRLAGPETQYF.

The rearrangement links TRBV30 to TRBJ1-2; TRBD1 is a possible D gene (5 bases). The germline V gene has CDR1 GTSNPN and CDR2 SVGIG (reference sequence). The V and J ends lost 3 bases and 4 bases respectively, with 12 bases between them. CDR3 size: 13 residues. In DNA form, the CDR3 reads TGTGCCTGGAGAAGTCAGGGCTCCTATGGCTACACCTTC. Its translation: CAWRSQGSYGYTF.

The chain combines TRBV28 with TRBJ2-5, with a weak D call TRBD2 (6 bases). Germline CDR1 and CDR2: MDHEN and SYDVKM. The CDR3 runs to 15 residues. Trimming stripped 5 bases from V and 5 bases from J, with 18 bases between. This chain's CDR3 is CASSGGLRVSETQYF. CDR3 nucleotides: TGTGCCAGCAGTGGAGGACTACGGGTGTCGGAGACCCAGTACTTC. Looking up the rest from reference TRBV28 and TRBJ2-5 gives the full variable domain: DVKVTQSSRYLVKRTGEKVFLECVQDMDHENMFWYRQDPGLGLRLIYFSYDVKMKEKGDIPEGYSVSREKKERFSLILESASTNQTSMYLCASSGGLRVSETQYFGPGTRLLVL.

The CDR3: CASSQDYRYEQYF. The DNA of the CDR3 is TGTGCCAGCAGCCAGGACTACCGATACGAGCAGTACTTC. This sequence joins TRBV5-4 and TRBJ2-7, with a weak D call TRBD2 (6 bases). Trimming removed 4 bases at V and 4 bases at J, with 12 bases between. The germline CDR1 and CDR2 sequences are SGHNT and YYREEE (reference sequence). The CDR3 is 13 amino acids.

The chain carries TRBV4-2 and TRBJ2-2, with 9 bases matching TRBD1. The V and J ends lost 4 bases and 5 bases, in that order; junction bases with no gene match: 11. The CDR3 covers 17 residues. Germline-derived CDR1 and CDR2 are LGHNA and YNFKEQ. DNA for the CDR3: TGTGCCAGCAGCCCCCGGGAACGACAGGGGGGAACCGGGGAGCTGTTTTTT. Translation gives CASSPRERQGGTGELFF.

The V gene is TRBV28, the J gene TRBJ1-1; D remains unclear. V lost 7 bases and J 11 bases, leaving 17 bases between the germline ends. The CDR3 runs 12 residues. Germline CDR1 is MDHEN and CDR2 is SYDVKM. CDR3 residues: CASTNGRIAAFF. The DNA of the CDR3 is TGTGCCAGCACTAATGGGAGGATTGCGGCTTTCTTT.

The chain recombines TRBV9 with TRBJ2-5, with 10 bases that match TRBD2. This CDR3 is built from 17 residues. CDR1 and CDR2 from the germline V gene are SGDLS and YYNGEE. The V gene end was trimmed by 3 bases and the J gene end by 1 base; junction bases not matched to a gene: 9. This CDR3 reads CASSAKVAGGAQETQYF. CDR3 in DNA: TGTGCCAGCAGCGCAAAGGTAGCGGGGGGAGCCCAAGAGACCCAGTACTTC.

The chain couples TRBV2 to TRBJ1-6; D is perhaps TRBD1 (6 bases). Germline V gene lookup returns CDR1 SNHLY and CDR2 FYNNEI. The length of the CDR3 is 14 residues. V was shortened by 5 bases and J by 6 bases, with 11 bases between the two germline ends. For the CDR3, the DNA is TGTGCCAGCAGTAGCAGGGGCTCTAATTCACCCCTCCACTTT. Protein product: CASSSRGSNSPLHF. Supplemented by reference TRBV2 and TRBJ1-6, the full variable domain reads EPEVTQTPSHQVTQMGQEVILRCVPISNHLYFYWYRQILGQKVEFLVSFYNNEISEKSEIFDDQFSVERPDGSNFTLKIRSTKLEDSAMYFCASSSRGSNSPLHFGNGTRLTVT.

CDR3 residues: CASSASLDGSYEQYF. The CDR3 DNA reads as TGTGCCAGCAGTGCAAGTCTAGACGGGAGCTACGAGCAGTACTTC. The V call is TRBV2, the J call TRBJ2-7; weak D call: TRBD2 (6 bases). Germline V gene data show CDR1 as SNHLY and CDR2 as FYNNEI. V was cut by 4 bases and J by 3 bases, with 16 bases left in between. This CDR3 is 15 amino acids long. The whole variable domain, remainder taken from reference TRBV2 and TRBJ2-7, is EPEVTQTPSHQVTQMGQEVILRCVPISNHLYFYWYRQILGQKVEFLVSFYNNEISEKSEIFDDQFSVERPDGSNFTLKIRSTKLEDSAMYFCASSASLDGSYEQYFGPGTRLTVT.